Given below is one T cell receptor beta chain in context. No antigen is known for it. The data were taken from a study of T cell responses to AZD1222 COVID-19 vaccine. Study-wide results and limits: Reports indicate that nearly half of spike-specific TCRs are directed at unmutated variant regions. Rises in breadth and depth of Spike-specific TCRs came after two AZD1222 doses. No day 14 peak samples; only post-peak repertoires were characterized. White British people made up most donors, females outnumbered males, and clonal diversity was possibly underestimated.

Some clones are missing from TCRdb's copy, which holds only in-frame ones; the method was immunoSEQ multiplex PCR. The repertoire holds around 150,000 clones, approximately 88% seen once, with 3% to 3.5% in the top ten. The sample here was peripheral blood, taken on day 0 of MenACWY control vaccination. The receptor comes from an adult in good health.

The CDR3 DNA reads TGTGCTAGTGGTATCCCCAAGGGTGGCCAAGAGACCCAGTACTTC. Encoded protein: CASGIPKGGQETQYF. This chain joins TRBV12-5 and TRBJ2-5; the D is unclear. Germline CDR1 is LGHNT and CDR2 is FRNRAP. This CDR3 has 15 amino acids. V was clipped by 5 bases and J by 1 base, with 14 bases between them.